This TCR beta chain was profiled in a study of shared clonotypes between healthy human individuals. Study results and limitations: Researchers sampled only blood; tissue repertoires likely differ. The diversity represented, both genetic and in exposure history, was limited by few donors. Clonotypes shared by all four donors outscored non-shared clonotypes in generation probability. Larger richness was generally estimated for naive than memory subsets.

V was pared by 10 bases and J by 0 bases, with 5 bases of the junction left unmatched. The CDR3 has 13 residues. Germline loops: CDR1 ENHRY, CDR2 SYGVKD. Profiled with immunoSEQ multiplex PCR; TCRdb holds only in-frame clones, not every one. The repertoire holds 2 million to 2.5 million clones, 85% to 95% seen once, with about 0.41% in the top ten. A note on this clone: Its antigen is still unknown.

This receptor was obtained from a man in his late teens or twenties in good health. Some clones in this sample may be carry-over from other donors' samples. Sequencing used naive CD4+ T cells from PBMCs. Subset indicated: CD45RA+ positively selected. J is TRBJ1-1 and V is TRBV10-3; 7 positions match TRBD1. Here the CDR3 DNA reads TGTGCCACCCACGGACAGGTGAACACTGAAGCTTTCTTT. This encodes CATHGQVNTEAFF.